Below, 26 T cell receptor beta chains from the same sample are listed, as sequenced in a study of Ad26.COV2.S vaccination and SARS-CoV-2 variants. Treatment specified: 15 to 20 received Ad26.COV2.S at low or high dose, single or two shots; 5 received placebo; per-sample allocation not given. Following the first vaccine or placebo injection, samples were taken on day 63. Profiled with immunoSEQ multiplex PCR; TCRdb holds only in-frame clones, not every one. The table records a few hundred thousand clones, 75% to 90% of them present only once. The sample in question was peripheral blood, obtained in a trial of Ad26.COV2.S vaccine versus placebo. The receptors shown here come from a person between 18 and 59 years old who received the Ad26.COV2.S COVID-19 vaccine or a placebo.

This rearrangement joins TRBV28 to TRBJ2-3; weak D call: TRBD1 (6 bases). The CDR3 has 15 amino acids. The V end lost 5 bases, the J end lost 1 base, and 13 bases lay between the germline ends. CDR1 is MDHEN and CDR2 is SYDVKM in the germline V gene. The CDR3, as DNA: TGTGCCAGCAGTCTACAGGGTCGGGGCACAGATACGCAGTATTTT. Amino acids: CASSLQGRGTDTQYF.

CDR3 sequence (DNA): TGTGCCAGCCAATACGGGGACTCCTACAATGAGCAGTTCTTC. Its translation: CASQYGDSYNEQFF. The rearrangement joins TRBV25-1 to TRBJ2-1, with D possibly being TRBD2 (5 bases). Germline CDR1 is MGHDK and CDR2 is SYGVNS. The CDR3 has 14 residues. Trimming stripped 8 bases from V and 0 bases from J, with 11 bases between.

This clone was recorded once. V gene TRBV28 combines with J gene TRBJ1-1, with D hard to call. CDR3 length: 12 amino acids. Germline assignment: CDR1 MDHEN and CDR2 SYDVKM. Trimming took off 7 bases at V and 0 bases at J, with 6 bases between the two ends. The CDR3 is CASKGLNTEAFF. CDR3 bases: TGTGCCAGCAAGGGATTGAACACTGAAGCTTTCTTT. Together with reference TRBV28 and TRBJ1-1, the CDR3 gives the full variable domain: DVKVTQSSRYLVKRTGEKVFLECVQDMDHENMFWYRQDPGLGLRLIYFSYDVKMKEKGDIPEGYSVSREKKERFSLILESASTNQTSMYLCASKGLNTEAFFGQGTRLTVV.

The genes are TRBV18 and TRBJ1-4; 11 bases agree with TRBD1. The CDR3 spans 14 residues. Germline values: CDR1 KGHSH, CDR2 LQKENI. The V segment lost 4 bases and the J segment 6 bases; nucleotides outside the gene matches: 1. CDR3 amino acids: CASSRDRGDEKLFF. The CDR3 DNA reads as TGTGCCAGCTCACGGGACAGGGGGGATGAAAAACTGTTTTTT.

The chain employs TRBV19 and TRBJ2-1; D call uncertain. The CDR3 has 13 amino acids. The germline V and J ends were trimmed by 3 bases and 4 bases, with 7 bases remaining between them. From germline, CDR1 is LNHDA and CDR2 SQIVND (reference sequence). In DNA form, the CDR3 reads TGTGCCAGTAGTATCAGTCTATACAATGAGCAGTTCTTC. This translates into CASSISLYNEQFF.

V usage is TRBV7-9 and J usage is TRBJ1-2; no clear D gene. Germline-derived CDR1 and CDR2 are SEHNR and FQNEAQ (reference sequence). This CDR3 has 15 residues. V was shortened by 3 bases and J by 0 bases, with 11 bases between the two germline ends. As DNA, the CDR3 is TGTGCCAGCAGCTTCTCGACGGTGTCTAACTATGGCTACACCTTC. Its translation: CASSFSTVSNYGYTF.

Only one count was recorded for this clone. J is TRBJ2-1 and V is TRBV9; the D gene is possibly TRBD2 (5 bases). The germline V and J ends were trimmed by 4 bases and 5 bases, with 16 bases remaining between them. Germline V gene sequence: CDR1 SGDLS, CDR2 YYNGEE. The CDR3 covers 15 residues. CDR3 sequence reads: CASSLEGNWHNEQFF. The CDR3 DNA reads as TGTGCCAGCAGCCTAGAGGGAAATTGGCACAATGAGCAGTTCTTC. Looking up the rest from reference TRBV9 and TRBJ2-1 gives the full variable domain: DSGVTQTPKHLITATGQRVTLRCSPRSGDLSVYWYQQSLDQGLQFLIQYYNGEERAKGNILERFSAQQFPDLHSELNLSSLELGDSALYFCASSLEGNWHNEQFFGPGTRLTVL.

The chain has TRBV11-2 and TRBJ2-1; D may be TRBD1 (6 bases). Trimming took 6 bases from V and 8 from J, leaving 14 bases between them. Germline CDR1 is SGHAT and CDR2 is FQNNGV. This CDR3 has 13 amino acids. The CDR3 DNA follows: TGTGCCAGCAGACGCAACAGGGCAGATGAGCAGTTCTTC. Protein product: CASRRNRADEQFF.

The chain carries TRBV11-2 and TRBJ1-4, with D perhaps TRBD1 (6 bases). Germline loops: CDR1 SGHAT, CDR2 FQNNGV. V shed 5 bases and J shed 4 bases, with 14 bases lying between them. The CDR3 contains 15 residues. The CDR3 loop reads CASSPLTGLNEKLFF. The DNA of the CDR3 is TGTGCCAGCAGCCCACTGACAGGCCTTAATGAAAAACTGTTTTTT.

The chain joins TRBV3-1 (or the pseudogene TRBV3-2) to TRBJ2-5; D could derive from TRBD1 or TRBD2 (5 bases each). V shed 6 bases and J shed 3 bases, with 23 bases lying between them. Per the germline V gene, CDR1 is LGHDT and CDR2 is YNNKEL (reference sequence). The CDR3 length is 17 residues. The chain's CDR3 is CASRPLGPSVPKETQYF. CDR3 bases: TGTGCCAGCAGACCCCTGGGACCGAGTGTTCCAAAAGAGACCCAGTACTTC.

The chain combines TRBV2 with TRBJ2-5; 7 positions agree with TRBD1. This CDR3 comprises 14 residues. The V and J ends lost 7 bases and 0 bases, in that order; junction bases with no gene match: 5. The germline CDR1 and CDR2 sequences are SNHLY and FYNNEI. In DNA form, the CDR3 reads TGTGCCAGCATTAAGGGACAGAACCAAGAGACCCAGTACTTC. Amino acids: CASIKGQNQETQYF.

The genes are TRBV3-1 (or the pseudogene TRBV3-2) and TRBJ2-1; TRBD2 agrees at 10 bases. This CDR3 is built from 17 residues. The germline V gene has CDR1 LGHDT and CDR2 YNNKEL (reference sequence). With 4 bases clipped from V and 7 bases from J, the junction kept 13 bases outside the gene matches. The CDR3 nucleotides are TGTGCCAGCAGCCGCCTTCCGGTAGCGGGGGGCGAGAATGAGCAGTTCTTC. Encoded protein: CASSRLPVAGGENEQFF.

Written as DNA, the CDR3 is TGTGCCAGCAGCTTAGTCGCGGGAGGGCCCTACAATGAGCAGTTCTTC. Amino acids: CASSLVAGGPYNEQFF. The J gene is TRBJ2-1, the V gene TRBV7-2; the match to TRBD2 covers 9 bases. The CDR3 has 16 amino acids. Germline lookup yields CDR1 SGHTA and CDR2 FQGNSA. V lost 1 base to trimming and J lost 2 bases; unmatched junction nucleotides: 3.

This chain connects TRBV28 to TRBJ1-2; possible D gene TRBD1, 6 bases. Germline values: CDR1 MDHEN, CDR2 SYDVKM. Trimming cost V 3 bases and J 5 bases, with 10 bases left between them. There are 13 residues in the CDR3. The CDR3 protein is CASSLGGGYGYTF. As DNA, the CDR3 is TGTGCCAGCAGTTTGGGGGGCGGTTATGGCTACACCTTC.

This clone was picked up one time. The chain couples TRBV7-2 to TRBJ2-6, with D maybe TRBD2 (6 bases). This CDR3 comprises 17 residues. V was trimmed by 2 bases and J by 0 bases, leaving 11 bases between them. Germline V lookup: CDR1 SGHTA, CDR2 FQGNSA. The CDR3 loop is CASSLPGLNSGANVLTF. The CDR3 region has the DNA TGTGCCAGCAGCTTACCGGGACTGAACTCTGGGGCCAACGTCCTGACTTTC.

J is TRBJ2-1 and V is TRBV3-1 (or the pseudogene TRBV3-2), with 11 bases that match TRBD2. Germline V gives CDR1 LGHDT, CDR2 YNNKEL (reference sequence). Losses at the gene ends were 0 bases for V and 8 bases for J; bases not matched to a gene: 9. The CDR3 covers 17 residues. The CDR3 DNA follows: TGTGCCAGCAGCCAAGATGAAACTAGCGGGAGTAACGATGAGCAGTTCTTC. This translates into CASSQDETSGSNDEQFF.

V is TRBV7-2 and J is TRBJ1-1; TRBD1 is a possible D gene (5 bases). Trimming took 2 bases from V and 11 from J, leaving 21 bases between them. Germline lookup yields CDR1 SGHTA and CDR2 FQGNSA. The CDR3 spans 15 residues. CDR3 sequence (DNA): TGTGCCAGCAGCTTATTCAATTTGGGGGAACCCGAGGCTTTCTTT. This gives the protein CASSLFNLGEPEAFF.

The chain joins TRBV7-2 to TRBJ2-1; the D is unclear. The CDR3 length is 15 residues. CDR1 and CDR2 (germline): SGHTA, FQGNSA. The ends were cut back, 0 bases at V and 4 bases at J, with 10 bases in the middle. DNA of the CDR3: TGTGCCAGCAGCTTAGCGGCCCCGAGATACAATGAGCAGTTCTTC. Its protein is CASSLAAPRYNEQFF. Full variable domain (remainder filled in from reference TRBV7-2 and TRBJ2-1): GAGVSQSPSNKVTEKGKDVELRCDPISGHTALYWYRQSLGQGLEFLIYFQGNSAPDKSGLPSDRFSAERTGGSVSTLTIQRTQQEDSAVYLCASSLAAPRYNEQFFGPGTRLTVL.

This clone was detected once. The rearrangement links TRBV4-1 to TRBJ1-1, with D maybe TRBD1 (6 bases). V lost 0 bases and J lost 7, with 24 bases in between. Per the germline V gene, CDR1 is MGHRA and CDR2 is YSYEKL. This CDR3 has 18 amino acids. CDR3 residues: CASSQDPSWAQGSGEAFF. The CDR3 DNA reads TGCGCCAGCAGCCAAGACCCGTCTTGGGCGCAGGGGTCGGGTGAAGCTTTCTTT.

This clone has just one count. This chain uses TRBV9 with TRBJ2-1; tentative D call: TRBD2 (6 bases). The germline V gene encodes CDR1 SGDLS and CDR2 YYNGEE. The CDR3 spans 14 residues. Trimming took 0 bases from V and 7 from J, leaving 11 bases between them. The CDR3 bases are TGTGCCAGCAGCGTAGGAGGCGGGATGAATGAGCAGTTCTTC. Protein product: CASSVGGGMNEQFF.

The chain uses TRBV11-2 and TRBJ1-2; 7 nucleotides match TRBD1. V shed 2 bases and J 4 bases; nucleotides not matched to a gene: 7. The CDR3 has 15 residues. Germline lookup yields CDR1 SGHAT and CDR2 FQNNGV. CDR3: CASSLLNRGVYGYTF. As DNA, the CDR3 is TGTGCCAGCAGCTTACTGAACAGGGGTGTCTATGGCTACACCTTC.

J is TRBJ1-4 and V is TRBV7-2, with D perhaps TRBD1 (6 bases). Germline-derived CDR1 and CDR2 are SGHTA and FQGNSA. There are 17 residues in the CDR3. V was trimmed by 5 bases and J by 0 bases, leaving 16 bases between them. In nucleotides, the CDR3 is TGTGCCAGCAGCCTCATTACCGGGACACCAACTAATGAAAAACTGTTTTTT. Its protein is CASSLITGTPTNEKLFF.

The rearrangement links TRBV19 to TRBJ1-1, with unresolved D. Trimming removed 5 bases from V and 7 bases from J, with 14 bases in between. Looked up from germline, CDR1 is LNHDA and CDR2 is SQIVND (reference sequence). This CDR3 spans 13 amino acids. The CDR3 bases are TGTGCCAGTAGTCTTCGCTCCAATATTGAAGCTTTCTTT. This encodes CASSLRSNIEAFF.

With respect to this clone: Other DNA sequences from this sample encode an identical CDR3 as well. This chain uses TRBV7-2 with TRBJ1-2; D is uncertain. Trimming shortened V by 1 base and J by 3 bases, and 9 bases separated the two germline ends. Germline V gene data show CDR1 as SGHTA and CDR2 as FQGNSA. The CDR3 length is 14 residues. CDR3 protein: CASSLGTGDYGYTF. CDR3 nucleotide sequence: TGTGCCAGCAGCTTAGGGACCGGCGACTATGGCTACACCTTC.

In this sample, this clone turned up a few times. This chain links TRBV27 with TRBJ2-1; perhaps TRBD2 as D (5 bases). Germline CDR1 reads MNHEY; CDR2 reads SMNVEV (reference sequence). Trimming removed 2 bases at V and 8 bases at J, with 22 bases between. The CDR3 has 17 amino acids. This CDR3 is CASSLPGSSLDLHEQFF. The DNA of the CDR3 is TGTGCCAGCAGTTTACCCGGCAGCTCACTAGACCTCCATGAGCAGTTCTTC.

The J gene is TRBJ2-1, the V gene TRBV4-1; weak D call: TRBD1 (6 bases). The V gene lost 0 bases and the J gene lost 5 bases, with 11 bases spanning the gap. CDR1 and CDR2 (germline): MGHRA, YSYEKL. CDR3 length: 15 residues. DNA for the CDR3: TGCGCCAGCAGCCAAGATGTACAGGGCCACAATGAGCAGTTCTTC. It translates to CASSQDVQGHNEQFF.